Sequencing of this TCR beta chain was carried out in a study of radiation and T cells in renal cell carcinoma. On the study more broadly: Nephrectomy followed 15 Gy stereotactic body radiation by 4 weeks. Findings of the study overall: Without pretreatment biopsies, baseline tumor clonotype presence was undetermined.

The time point: baseline pretreatment blood. Treatment denoted: 15 Gy SBRT to primary tumor, nephrectomy 4 weeks later. Radiation-treated patients gave blood at baseline, week 2 and week 4. As concerns this clone: The target antigen is unknown.

The method was immunoSEQ multiplex PCR; TCRdb's version includes in-frame clones alone and lacks a portion of them. The table records about 59,000 clones, approximately 84% of them present only once. The trim removed 4 bases at V and 5 bases at J, leaving 4 bases unmatched. Germline-derived CDR1 and CDR2 are LGHNT and FRNRAP. CDR3 size: 14 residues. The V gene is TRBV12-5, the J gene TRBJ2-1, with 8 nucleotides matching TRBD2. The TCR comes from a man in his 60s with renal cell carcinoma. Sequenced here: blood, sampled from a patient whose treatment included radiotherapy and nephrectomy. The CDR3 DNA follows: TGTGCTAGTGGTTCGGGGACTAGAAACAATGAGCAGTTCTTC. Translated: CASGSGTRNNEQFF.